This entry lists 11 T cell receptor beta chains sequenced from one sample in a study of early T cells in non-severe SARS-CoV-2 infection. TCRdb used MiXCR to reprocess the 5' RACE reads, holding one entry per CDR3 protein. The data show some 49,000 distinct CDR3 sequences, 8.2% seen once. Input material: whole blood. Receptors originate from an adult who was a healthcare worker with PCR-confirmed SARS-CoV-2 infection or an uninfected control (not recorded which).

This chain uses TRBV5-1 with TRBJ2-3, with 7 bases aligning to TRBD1. V lost 3 bases to trimming and J lost 4 bases; unmatched junction nucleotides: 5. Germline V lookup: CDR1 SGHRS, CDR2 YFSETQ. This CDR3 has 14 residues. In DNA, the CDR3 is TGCGCCAGCAGCTACGGACAGGCCCCAGATACGCAGTATTTT. Its translation is CASSYGQAPDTQYF.

This clonotype was picked up many times. This rearrangement joins TRBV4-1 to TRBJ2-1, with D tentatively TRBD2 (6 bases). The length of the CDR3 is 16 residues. The germline V gene has CDR1 MGHRA and CDR2 YSYEKL. The germline V and J ends were trimmed by 4 bases and 2 bases, with 15 bases remaining between them. Here the CDR3 DNA reads TGCGCCAGCAGCCTACACCGGGACTTTGCCTACAATGAGCAGTTCTTC. Translation: CASSLHRDFAYNEQFF.

The rearrangement joins TRBV28 to TRBJ2-3, with D possibly matching TRBD2 (6 bases). The CDR3 is 15 residues long. V was cut by 6 bases and J by 0 bases, with 13 bases left in between. Looked up from germline, CDR1 is MDHEN and CDR2 is SYDVKM. In nucleotides, the CDR3 is TGTGCCAGCAGCCTCGGAGGGTTTAGCACAGATACGCAGTATTTT. It yields the protein CASSLGGFSTDTQYF. The variable domain in full, with the rest retrieved from reference TRBV28 and TRBJ2-3, is DVKVTQSSRYLVKRTGEKVFLECVQDMDHENMFWYRQDPGLGLRLIYFSYDVKMKEKGDIPEGYSVSREKKERFSLILESASTNQTSMYLCASSLGGFSTDTQYFGPGTRLTVL.

The chain uses TRBV11-2 and TRBJ2-5, with 14 bases matching TRBD2. With 5 bases clipped from V and 5 bases from J, the junction kept 7 bases outside the gene matches. CDR3 length: 16 residues. Germline CDR1 reads SGHAT; CDR2 reads FQNNGV. For the CDR3, the DNA is TGTGCCAGCAGCCCGACTAGCGGGAGGGCCGTGGAGACCCAGTACTTC. Its translation: CASSPTSGRAVETQYF.

In this sample, this clonotype turned up many times. The genes are TRBV11-2 and TRBJ2-3; 9 bases map to TRBD1. Trimming removed 5 bases from V and 2 bases from J; junction bases left unmatched: 11. The CDR3 loop spans 17 amino acids. Germline values: CDR1 SGHAT, CDR2 FQNNGV. CDR3 DNA sequence: TGTGCCAGCAGCCGCCTTCCGGGACAGGGATACACAGATACGCAGTATTTT. Translating it yields CASSRLPGQGYTDTQYF. The full variable domain, its missing parts supplied by reference TRBV11-2 and TRBJ2-3, is EAGVAQSPRYKIIEKRQSVAFWCNPISGHATLYWYQQILGQGPKLLIQFQNNGVVDDSQLPKDRFSAERLKGVDSTLKIQPAKLEDSAVYLCASSRLPGQGYTDTQYFGPGTRLTVL.

The rearrangement links TRBV20-1 to TRBJ2-1; maybe TRBD2 (5 bases). Germline V gene sequence: CDR1 DFQATT, CDR2 SNEGSKA (reference sequence). V was pared by 3 bases and J by 8 bases, with 20 bases between. The CDR3 runs to 15 residues. Here the CDR3 DNA reads TGCAGTGCTAGTAGGACTCAGTTCGAAGCCGATGAGCAGTTCTTC. Translating gives CSASRTQFEADEQFF.

This clonotype was seen a few times. A junction boundary mismatches the germline segment, possibly from a read error. The genes are TRBV7-7 and TRBJ2-2; D uncertain. The V gene's germline CDR1 is SSHAT and CDR2 FNYEAQ (reference sequence). CDR3 length equals 12 residues. CDR3 DNA: TGTGCTAGCAGCTTAAGGGCCGGGGAGCTGTTTTTT. Translation gives CASSLRAGELFF.

The V gene is TRBV2, the J gene TRBJ2-3; unclear D gene. The germline V gene encodes CDR1 SNHLY and CDR2 FYNNEI. V gave up 10 bases and J gave up 0 bases, with 8 bases separating them. The CDR3 runs 12 residues. For the CDR3, the DNA is TGTGCCACGCAAGCCAGCACAGATACGCAGTATTTT. Translated: CATQASTDTQYF.

V is TRBV5-1 and J is TRBJ2-7, with 14 bases aligning to TRBD2. V trimming: 4 bases; J trimming: 6 bases; junction bases outside the gene matches: 6. CDR3 length: 15 residues. The V gene's germline CDR1 is SGHRS and CDR2 YFSETQ. This chain's CDR3 is CASSLGLAGEGEQYF. The CDR3 coding sequence is TGCGCCAGCAGCCTGGGACTAGCGGGAGAAGGCGAGCAGTACTTC. Full variable domain (missing parts from reference TRBV5-1 and TRBJ2-7): KAGVTQTPRYLIKTRGQQVTLSCSPISGHRSVSWYQQTPGQGLQFLFEYFSETQRNKGNFPGRFSGRQFSNSRSEMNVSTLELGDSALYLCASSLGLAGEGEQYFGPGTRLTVT.

The chain uses TRBV11-2 and TRBJ2-1; 7 bases line up with TRBD2. The CDR3 sequence is 16 residues long. J was trimmed by 5 bases and V by 6 bases; bases with no gene match: 13. Per the germline V gene, CDR1 is SGHAT and CDR2 is FQNNGV. CDR3 residues: CASSGRDYRRDNEQFF. In DNA form, the CDR3 reads TGTGCCAGCAGTGGGCGGGACTACCGCAGGGACAATGAGCAGTTCTTC.

The chain recombines TRBV20-1 with TRBJ1-4; D perhaps matches TRBD1 (5 bases). There are 13 residues in the CDR3. V was trimmed by 7 bases and J by 2 bases, leaving 11 bases between them. Germline V lookup: CDR1 DFQATT, CDR2 SNEGSKA (reference sequence). CDR3 protein: CSVPGRTNEKLFF. The DNA of the CDR3 is TGCAGTGTTCCGGGACGGACTAATGAAAAACTGTTTTTT.